The clone carrying this TCR beta chain was found many times. Its specificity is unknown. One entry per CDR3 protein results from TCRdb running MiXCR on the 5' RACE reads. The data show hundreds of thousands of distinct CDR3 sequences, about 7% seen once. There were only healthy Caucasians among the donors. The entry originates in a study of identical twins. General observations from the study: The more abundant beta clonotypes in cord blood had fewer insertions, and memory repertoires did not show this. Models underpredicted monozygotic twin sharing of out-of-frame TCR alpha.

The V segment lost 5 bases and the J segment 7 bases; nucleotides outside the gene matches: 9. This CDR3 contains 15 residues. Germline values: CDR1 LGHNA, CDR2 YNFKEQ. In addition, the sample was reused for a study of yellow fever vaccine responses in identical twins. That paper states: Twin vaccine T cell responses reportedly seemed partly convergent, partly personalized.

Sequenced sample: PBMCs. The receptor's source is a woman younger than 35 in good health. V and J are TRBV4-2 and TRBJ1-4; TRBD1 aligns across 8 bases. In nucleotides, the CDR3 is TGTGCCAGCAGCTCCCCCGGGACAGGAGGTGAAAAACTGTTTTTT. This encodes CASSSPGTGGEKLFF.